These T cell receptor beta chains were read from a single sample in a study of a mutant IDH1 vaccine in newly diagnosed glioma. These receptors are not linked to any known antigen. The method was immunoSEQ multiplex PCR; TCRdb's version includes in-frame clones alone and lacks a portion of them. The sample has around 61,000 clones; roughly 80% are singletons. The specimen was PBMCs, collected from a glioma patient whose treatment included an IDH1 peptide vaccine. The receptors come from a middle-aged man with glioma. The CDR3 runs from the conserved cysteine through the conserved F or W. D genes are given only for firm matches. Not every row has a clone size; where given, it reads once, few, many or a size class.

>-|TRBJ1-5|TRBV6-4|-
TGTGCCAGCCCCACCGACAGAAAGAATCAGCCCCAGCATTTT
CASPTDRKNQPQHF
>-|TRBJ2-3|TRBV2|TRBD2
TGTGCCAGCAGACCGAGTAGCGGGTCCACAGATACGCAGTATTTT
CASRPSSGSTDTQYF
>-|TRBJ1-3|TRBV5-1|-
TGCGCCAGCAGCTTGGGGGTCTCTGGAAACACCATATATTTT
CASSLGVSGNTIYF
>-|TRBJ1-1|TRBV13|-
TGTGCCAGCAGCTACGGGGGACCCCTCTTTGGTGTGAACACTGAAGCTTTCTTT
CASSYGGPLFGVNTEAFF
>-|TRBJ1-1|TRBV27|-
TGTGCCAGCCAGGAAGTAATTTGGAACACTGAAGCTTTCTTT
CASQEVIWNTEAFF
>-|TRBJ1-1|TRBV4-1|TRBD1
TGCGCCAGCAGCCAACTTCCGGGACAGGGCTACACTGAAGCTTTCTTT
CASSQLPGQGYTEAFF
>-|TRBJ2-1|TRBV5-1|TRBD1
TGCGCCAGCAGCTTGACAGGGGGCGAGTACAATGAGCAGTTCTTC
CASSLTGGEYNEQFF
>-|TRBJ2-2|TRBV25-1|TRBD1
TGTGCCAGCAGTGGGACAGGCGCGAACACCGGGGAGCTGTTTTTT
CASSGTGANTGELFF
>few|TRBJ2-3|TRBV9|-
TGTGCCAGCAGCCCCCATAGGGGGGCAGGCACAGATACGCAGTATTTT
CASSPHRGAGTDTQYF
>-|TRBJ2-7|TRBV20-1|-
TGCAGTGCTAGAAAGGACGAGCAGTACTTC
CSARKDEQYF
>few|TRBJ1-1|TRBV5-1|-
TGCGCCAGCAGCGGTGGGAGGAACACTGAAGCTTTCTTT
CASSGGRNTEAFF
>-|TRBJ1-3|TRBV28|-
TGTGCCAGCAGTTTAAATCTTCCCTCTGGAAACACCATATATTTT
CASSLNLPSGNTIYF
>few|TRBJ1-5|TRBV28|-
TGTGCCAGCAGCGACAGTTCCAATCAGCCCCAGCATTTT
CASSDSSNQPQHF
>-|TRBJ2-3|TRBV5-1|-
TGCGCCAGCAGCCTTGTGGATAGGACAGATACGCAGTATTTT
CASSLVDRTDTQYF
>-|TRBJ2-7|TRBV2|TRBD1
TGTGCCAGCAGTTCCGGGACAGGGTCCGCCTACGAGCAGTACTTC
CASSSGTGSAYEQYF
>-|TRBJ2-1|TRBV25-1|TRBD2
TGTGCCAGCAGTGCCAGCGGGGACTACAATGAGCAGTTCTTC
CASSASGDYNEQFF
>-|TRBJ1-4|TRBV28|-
TGTGCCAGTCGAGGAGACATCCAGAATGAAAAACTGTTTTTT
CASRGDIQNEKLFF
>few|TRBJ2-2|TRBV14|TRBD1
TGTGCCAGCAGCGGACAGGTACACGCGAACACCGGGGAGCTGTTTTTT
CASSGQVHANTGELFF
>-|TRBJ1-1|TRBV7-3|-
TGTGCCAGCAGCTCAAGGCCGGACGCTGAAGCTTTCTTT
CASSSRPDAEAFF
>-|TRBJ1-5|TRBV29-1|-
TGCAGCGCCGGGACGGCAATCAATCAGCCCCAGCATTTT
CSAGTAINQPQHF
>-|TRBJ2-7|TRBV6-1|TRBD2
TGTGCCAGCTACGGGGCCCGGGGGGGTACCTACGAGCAGTACTTC
CASYGARGGTYEQYF
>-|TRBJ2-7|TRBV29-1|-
TGCAGCGTTGACGGCATCGACGGGTACGAGCAGTACTTC
CSVDGIDGYEQYF
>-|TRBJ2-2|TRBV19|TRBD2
TGTGCCAGTAGTATAATCCCCGGACTAGCGGGGGGGCACGGGGAGCTGTTTTTT
CASSIIPGLAGGHGELFF
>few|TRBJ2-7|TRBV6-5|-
TGTGCCAGTGGGGCGGCCAGCTCCTACGAGCAGTACTTC
CASGAASSYEQYF
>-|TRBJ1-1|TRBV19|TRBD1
TGTGCCAGTAGTTTCGGACAGGGGCTTGAAGCTTTCTTT
CASSFGQGLEAFF
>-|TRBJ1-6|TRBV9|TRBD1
TGTGCCAGCAGCCCACAGGGGCGCATGAATTCACCCCTCCACTTT
CASSPQGRMNSPLHF
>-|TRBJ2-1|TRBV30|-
TGTGCCTGGAGCCCCGGGACTTCACACAATGAGCAGTTCTTC
CAWSPGTSHNEQFF
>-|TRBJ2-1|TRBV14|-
TGTGCCAGCAGCCAAGAGGGAGATCTCGGGTACAATGAGCAGTTCTTC
CASSQEGDLGYNEQFF
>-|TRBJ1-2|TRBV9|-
TGTGCCAGCACCACCGGGGACTATAACTATGGCTACACCTTC
CASTTGDYNYGYTF
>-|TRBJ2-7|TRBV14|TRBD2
TGTGCCAGCAGCCGAAGAAGCTCGGCGGGGGGGTCCTACGAGCAGTACTTC
CASSRRSSAGGSYEQYF
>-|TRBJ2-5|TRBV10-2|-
TGCGCCAGCAGTGTGGGGGTCGGAGAGACCCAGTACTTC
CASSVGVGETQYF
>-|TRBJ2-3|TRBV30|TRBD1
TGTGCCTGGAGCCTCAGGGGGCTCCCCACAGATACGCAGTATTTT
CAWSLRGLPTDTQYF
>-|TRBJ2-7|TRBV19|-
TGTGCCAGTAGTCCGGACCGATTCTACGAGCAGTACTTC
CASSPDRFYEQYF
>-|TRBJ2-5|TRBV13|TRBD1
TGTGCCAGCAGCGGTACAGGGGGCGGAGAGACCCAGTACTTC
CASSGTGGGETQYF
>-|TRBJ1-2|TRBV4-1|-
TGCGCCAGCAGCCAGGAGTTTCGGGACTATGGCTACACCTTC
CASSQEFRDYGYTF
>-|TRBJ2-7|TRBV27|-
TGTGCCAGCAGTTTCTTACAGACCGCCTACGAGCAGTACTTC
CASSFLQTAYEQYF
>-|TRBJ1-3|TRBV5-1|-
TGCGCCAGCAGCCCATTAGTTGGGGGTGAGAGCTCTGGAAACACCATATATTTT
CASSPLVGGESSGNTIYF
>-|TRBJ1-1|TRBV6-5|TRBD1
TGTGCCAGCAGTTCCCCCCTTCGGACAGGGAGGACTGAAGCTTTCTTT
CASSSPLRTGRTEAFF
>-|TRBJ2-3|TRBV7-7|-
TGTGCTAGCAGCCCTGGGACCGGCACAGATACGCAGTATTTT
CASSPGTGTDTQYF
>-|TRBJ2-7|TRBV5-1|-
TGCGCCAGCAGCTTGGAGGGGAGCTCCTACGAGCAGTACTTC
CASSLEGSSYEQYF
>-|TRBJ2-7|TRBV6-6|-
TGTGCCAGCAGTTCCCTCCTTGAGCGCAACGAGCAGTACTTC
CASSSLLERNEQYF
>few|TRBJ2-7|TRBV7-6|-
TGTGCCAGCAGCTCTCGCTACGAGCAGTACTTC
CASSSRYEQYF
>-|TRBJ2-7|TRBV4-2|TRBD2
TGTGCCAGCAGCCAAGAGATTAGCGGGGCCTACGAGCAGTACTTC
CASSQEISGAYEQYF
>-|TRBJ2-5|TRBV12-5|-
TGTGCTAGTGGTCACACGGACGAGGAGACCCAGTACTTC
CASGHTDEETQYF
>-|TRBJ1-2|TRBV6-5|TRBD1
TGTGCCAGCAGTTACTCGGGGACAGGGACTGACTACACCTTC
CASSYSGTGTDYTF
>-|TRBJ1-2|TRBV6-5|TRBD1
TGTGCCAGCAGTTACTCCCCGGGACAGGGTGTAGGCTACACCTTC
CASSYSPGQGVGYTF
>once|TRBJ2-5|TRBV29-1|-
TGCAGCGTTGAACCCGCTCAGGGGGGCCAAGAGACCCAGTACTTC
CSVEPAQGGQETQYF
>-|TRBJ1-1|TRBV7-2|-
TGTGCCAGCAGCTTCGTTCAAAACACTGAAGCTTTCTTT
CASSFVQNTEAFF
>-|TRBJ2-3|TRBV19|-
TGTGCCAGTAGTATGGGGGGAGCCTTGGGCCCCTCAGATACGCAGTATTTT
CASSMGGALGPSDTQYF
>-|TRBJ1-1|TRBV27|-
TGTGCCAGCAGTGTAATAGGACAGCTGAACACTGAAGCTTTCTTT
CASSVIGQLNTEAFF
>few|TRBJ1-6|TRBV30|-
TGTGCCTGGAGTGTCTATAATTCACCCCTCCACTTT
CAWSVYNSPLHF
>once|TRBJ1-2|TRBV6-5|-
TGTGCCAGCAGCTTTATTCAGGGCGGGGCCGGTGGCTACACCTTC
CASSFIQGGAGGYTF
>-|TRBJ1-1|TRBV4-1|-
TGCGCCAGCAGCCAAGGCTGGGCGAACACTGAAGCTTTCTTT
CASSQGWANTEAFF
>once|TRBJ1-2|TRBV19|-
TGTGCCAGTAGGGTAACAGGGAGGGACTATGGCTACACCTTC
CASRVTGRDYGYTF
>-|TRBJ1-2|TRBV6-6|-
TGTGCCAGCACCCTCGGGACCAGGGGAGATGGCTACACCTTC
CASTLGTRGDGYTF